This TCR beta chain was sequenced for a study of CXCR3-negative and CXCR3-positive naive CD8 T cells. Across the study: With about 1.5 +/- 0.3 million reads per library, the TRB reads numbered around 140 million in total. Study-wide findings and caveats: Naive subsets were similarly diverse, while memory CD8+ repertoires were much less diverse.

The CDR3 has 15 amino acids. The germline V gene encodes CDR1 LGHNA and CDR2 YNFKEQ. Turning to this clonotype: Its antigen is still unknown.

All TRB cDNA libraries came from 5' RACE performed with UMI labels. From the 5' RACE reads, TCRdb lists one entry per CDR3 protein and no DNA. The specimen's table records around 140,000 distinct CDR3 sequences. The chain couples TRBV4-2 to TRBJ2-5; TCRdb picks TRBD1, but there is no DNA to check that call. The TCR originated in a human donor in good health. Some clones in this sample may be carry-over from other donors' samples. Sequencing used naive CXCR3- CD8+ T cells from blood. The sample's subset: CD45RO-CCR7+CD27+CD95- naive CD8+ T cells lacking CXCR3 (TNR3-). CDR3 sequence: CASSPRDRPQETQYF.